The next 13 T cell receptor beta chains were all read from a single sample in a study of blood T cell repertoires in COVID-19. Clones were read by immunoSEQ multiplex PCR, and TCRdb kept only the in-frame ones, dropping some. This sample has 430,000 or so clones, with 80% to 90% found just once. Specimen: peripheral blood. The receptors originated from a man aged 18-30 years with COVID-19, enrolled during active disease.

The chain links TRBV7-8 to TRBJ2-7, with D perhaps TRBD2 (6 bases). The CDR3 runs to 15 residues. The V gene's germline CDR1 is SGHVS and CDR2 FQNEAQ. V shed 2 bases and J shed 0 bases, with 11 bases lying between them. The CDR3 sequence is CASSLRGWASYEQYF. The CDR3 nucleotides read TGTGCCAGCAGCTTACGGGGGTGGGCCTCCTACGAGCAGTACTTC.

This chain uses TRBV6-5 with TRBJ1-4; 7 bases are shared with TRBD1. V gave up 6 bases and J gave up 8 bases; unmatched junction bases: 12. The germline V gene has CDR1 MNHEY and CDR2 SVGAGI. The length of the CDR3 is 15 residues. CDR3 amino acids: CASSRNRGGGEKLFF. The CDR3 DNA reads TGTGCCAGCAGCCGAAACAGGGGCGGCGGGGAAAAACTGTTTTTT.

J is TRBJ2-3 and V is TRBV29-1; 13 bases fit TRBD2. Trimming took 4 bases from V and 3 from J; bases not matched to a gene: 4. The CDR3 consists of 15 residues. CDR1 is SQVTM and CDR2 is ANQGSEA in the germline V gene. The CDR3 coding sequence is TGCAGCGTTGCGGGACTAGCGGGAAGGACAGATACGCAGTATTTT. Its translation: CSVAGLAGRTDTQYF.

For the CDR3, the DNA is TGTGCCAGCCAGGACAGGGCTCTTACCACTGAAGCTTTCTTT. The encoded protein is CASQDRALTTEAFF. The chain joins TRBV5-4 to TRBJ1-1, with TRBD1 matching over 8 bases. With V trimmed by 7 bases and J by 4 bases, 9 bases remained unmatched. The CDR3 contains 14 residues. Germline values: CDR1 SGHNT, CDR2 YYREEE (reference sequence). Complete variable domain (other parts from reference TRBV5-4 and TRBJ1-1): ETGVTQSPTHLIKTRGQQVTLRCSSQSGHNTVSWYQQALGQGPQFIFQYYREEENGRGNFPPRFSGLQFPNYSSELNVNALELDDSALYLCASQDRALTTEAFFGQGTRLTVV.

The chain recombines TRBV5-4 with TRBJ1-4, with 8 bases lining up with TRBD1. The CDR3 has 15 amino acids. V shed 4 bases, J shed 7 bases, and the junction held 9 bases outside the gene matches. Germline CDR1 is SGHNT and CDR2 is YYREEE (reference sequence). CDR3 protein: CASSRDRSPVEKLFF. CDR3 nucleotide sequence: TGTGCCAGCAGCCGGGACAGGTCCCCTGTTGAAAAACTGTTTTTT.

The genes are TRBV5-5 and TRBJ1-6; D uncertain. Germline V gene sequence: CDR1 SGHKS, CDR2 YYEKEE (reference sequence). The CDR3 has 16 residues. Trimming left V 4 bases short and J 0 bases short, with 11 bases between. CDR3 protein: CASSPQASSYNSPLHF. In DNA, the CDR3 is TGTGCCAGCAGCCCCCAGGCAAGCTCCTATAATTCACCCCTCCACTTT.

The rearrangement links TRBV18 to TRBJ2-7; weak D call: TRBD2 (6 bases). Trimming removed 6 bases at V and 8 bases at J, with 20 bases between. Per the germline V gene, CDR1 is KGHSH and CDR2 is LQKENI. This CDR3 is built from 14 residues. The CDR3 DNA sequence: TGTGCCAGCTCTCCCGGGGACTCGGGATTCCAGCAGTACTTC. Protein product: CASSPGDSGFQQYF. The variable domain in full, with the rest retrieved from reference TRBV18 and TRBJ2-7, is NAGVMQNPRHLVRRRGQEARLRCSPMKGHSHVYWYRQLPEEGLKFMVYLQKENIIDESGMPKERFSAEFPKEGPSILRIQQVVRGDSAAYFCASSPGDSGFQQYFGPGTRLTVT.

V is TRBV19 and J is TRBJ2-2, with 7 bases lining up with TRBD2. CDR1 and CDR2 (germline): LNHDA, SQIVND (reference sequence). CDR3 length: 14 amino acids. Trimming at V came to 5 bases and at J to 5 bases, leaving 5 bases not matched to a gene. The CDR3 coding sequence is TGTGCCAGTAGTGCTAGCGGACTAACCGGGGAGCTGTTTTTT. Protein sequence: CASSASGLTGELFF.

The chain combines TRBV27 with TRBJ2-2, with D hard to call. This CDR3 spans 14 amino acids. Germline CDR1 and CDR2: MNHEY and SMNVEV (reference sequence). Deletions cut 3 bases from V and 5 bases from J, with 10 bases between. The chain's CDR3 is CASSLELGTGELFF. For the CDR3, the DNA is TGTGCCAGCAGTTTGGAGCTTGGAACCGGGGAGCTGTTTTTT.

As DNA, the CDR3 is TGTGCCAGCAGCCTCCTCGGGACTAGAACAGATACGCAGTATTTT. Residues: CASSLLGTRTDTQYF. The V and J genes are TRBV7-2 and TRBJ2-3; 8 bases line up with TRBD2. The V gene's germline CDR1 is SGHTA and CDR2 FQGNSA. V was clipped by 5 bases and J by 3 bases; unmatched bases: 7. The CDR3 sequence is 15 residues long.

The rearrangement uses TRBV6-1 and TRBJ2-7, with D unresolved. Trimming took 2 bases from V and 7 from J, leaving 12 bases between them. The CDR3 length is 13 residues. The germline V gene encodes CDR1 MNHNS and CDR2 SASEGT. The CDR3 region is CASSESPSREQYF. The CDR3 DNA reads TGTGCCAGCAGTGAATCCCCATCGCGAGAGCAGTACTTC.

The chain recombines TRBV19 with TRBJ2-7, with D perhaps matching TRBD2 (5 bases). Deletions cut 3 bases from V and 1 base from J, with 13 bases between. CDR3 length equals 15 residues. In germline, CDR1 is LNHDA, CDR2 SQIVND (reference sequence). The CDR3 coding sequence is TGTGCCAGTAGTATTGGGGTCGGCGGGTCCTACGAGCAGTACTTC. Encoded protein: CASSIGVGGSYEQYF.

The gene calls are TRBV19 and TRBJ2-7; TRBD1 aligns across 7 bases. The CDR3 has 16 amino acids. V shed 4 bases, J shed 0 bases, and the junction held 9 bases outside the gene matches. The germline V gene encodes CDR1 LNHDA and CDR2 SQIVND (reference sequence). The CDR3 DNA sequence: TGTGCCAGTAGTAGAAACAGGGGTGGGAGCTCCTACGAGCAGTACTTC. Its translation is CASSRNRGGSSYEQYF.